The clone carrying this T cell receptor (beta chain) was observed a single time. Its antigen is currently unknown. The CDR3 has 13 amino acids. Between the trimmed V and J ends, which lost 6 bases and 7 bases, there was a span of 15 bases. From germline, CDR1 is SNHLY and CDR2 FYNNEI. The data derive from a study of cytomegalovirus exposure and HLA in healthy donors. Study outcomes and limitations: The study dropped some indistinguishable V segments, TRBV6-2 and TRBV6-3 among them.

The PCR contained 60 Vbeta and 13 Jbeta primers. Here immunoSEQ multiplex PCR was the method, and the copy in TCRdb shows in-frame clones only, minus some. The table includes over 150,000 clones, roughly 80% detected once. This TCR was recovered from a young woman in good health and CMV-seropositive. The gene calls are TRBV2 and TRBJ1-2, with D possibly TRBD1 on 6 matching bases. The material sequenced was PBMCs. CDR3 nucleotides: TGTGCCAGCAGCGATACAGGGAGACGTGGCTACACCTTC. Amino acid sequence: CASSDTGRRGYTF.